Described below is a single TCR beta chain sequence and its context. Its specificity is not known. V trimming: 5 bases; J trimming: 2 bases; junction bases outside the gene matches: 4. Germline V gives CDR1 SEHNR, CDR2 FQNEAQ (reference sequence). This CDR3 comprises 14 residues. Measured with immunoSEQ multiplex PCR; TCRdb has only the in-frame clones, and not every one. The table lists about 120,000 clones, around 87% of them singletons. The sample comes from a study of cytomegalovirus exposure and HLA in healthy donors. About the research overall: The use of the same platform for the approximately 110 validation repertoires and the roughly 730 first-cohort repertoires was reported by a later analysis.

Study-wide findings and caveats: In the approximately 120 validation repertoires, a later analysis found that first-cohort TCR clusters tended to co-occur.

These donors were members of the roughly 120-subject validation cohort, a group separate from the approximately 700-subject first cohort. The V gene is TRBV7-9, the J gene TRBJ1-1; 8 nucleotides align to TRBD1. The specimen was PBMCs. The clonotype was recovered from a woman younger than 35 in good health and CMV-seropositive. The CDR3, as DNA: TGTGCCAGCAGCCCAGGACAGGGAAACACTGAAGCTTTCTTT. Its protein is CASSPGQGNTEAFF.